The 3 T cell receptor beta chains below come from one sample, sequenced in a study of T cell repertoires in aging, cancer and after chemotherapy. Amplification of TCR beta used genomic DNA extracted from peripheral blood. TRB rearrangements spanning V, D and J were amplified using mixed TRB-A/B primers. TCRdb called the multiplex PCR reads again in MiXCR, with one record for every CDR3 protein. This repertoire shows 2,000 or so distinct CDR3 sequences, 15% to 20% found once; its top ten account for roughly 31%. Sequenced: blood. Source of these receptors: a human donor with a solid tumor.

The table lists this clonotype with a few counts. V gene TRBV2 combines with J gene TRBJ1-4, with TRBD1 matching 7 bases. V shed 6 bases, J shed 0 bases, and the junction held 7 bases outside the gene matches. From germline, CDR1 is SNHLY and CDR2 FYNNEI. The CDR3 length is 16 residues. The CDR3 sequence: CASRTGFTATNEKLFF. The CDR3 DNA is TGTGCCAGCAGGACAGGGTTTACTGCAACTAATGAAAAACTGTTTTTT. The whole variable domain, filled in from reference TRBV2 and TRBJ1-4, reads EPEVTQTPSHQVTQMGQEVILRCVPISNHLYFYWYRQILGQKVEFLVSFYNNEISEKSEIFDDQFSVERPDGSNFTLKIRSTKLEDSAMYFCASRTGFTATNEKLFFGSGTQLSVL.

This clonotype qualifies as medium-sized. The chain combines TRBV10-3 with TRBJ1-2, with D possibly TRBD1 on 5 matching bases. The germline V gene encodes CDR1 ENHRY and CDR2 SYGVKD. V was cut by 9 bases and J by 7 bases, with 15 bases left in between. The CDR3 runs 12 residues. The CDR3 DNA reads TGTGCCATGGGGCAGGGAGAAGGTGGCTACACCTTC. It specifies CAMGQGEGGYTF.

This clonotype is a singleton in its sample. This chain links TRBV15 with TRBJ1-5, with a possible D match to TRBD1 (5 bases). The V and J ends lost 4 bases and 8 bases respectively, with 12 bases between them. The CDR3 sequence is 13 residues long. CDR1 and CDR2 from the germline V gene are LNHNV and YYDKDF (reference sequence). The CDR3 is CATSNVGGEPQHF. The DNA for the CDR3 is TGTGCCACCAGCAACGTCGGGGGGGAGCCCCAGCATTTT.